This T cell receptor beta chain was profiled in a study of shared clonotypes between healthy human individuals. Broader study findings: Sampling covered nothing but blood. Tissue TCR repertoires likely differ from those found in blood.

The assay was carried out at the deep level. Replicate PCRs run on unsorted PBMC used about 0.3 ug DNA, which was approximately 29,000 T cell genomes. Measured with immunoSEQ multiplex PCR; TCRdb has only the in-frame clones, and not every one. The table lists about 490,000 clones, 81% of them singletons. Germline lookup yields CDR1 SGHTA and CDR2 FQGNSA. CDR3 length equals 14 residues. Trimming left V 4 bases short and J 8 bases short, with 15 bases between. Genomic DNA for unsorted samples, which was extracted with the QIAamp DNA Blood Mini kit, came from 99 million or so PBMCs. A remark on this clone: Its antigen remains unknown.

The source material was PBMCs. The receptor was derived from a woman in her 40s in good health. Some clones in this sample may be carry-over from other donors' samples. The chain combines TRBV7-2 with TRBJ2-1; D may be TRBD1 or TRBD2 (5 bases each). The CDR3 DNA reads TGTGCCAGCAGCTCGCGCTCAGGGACCTATGAGCAGTTCTTC. Protein product: CASSSRSGTYEQFF.